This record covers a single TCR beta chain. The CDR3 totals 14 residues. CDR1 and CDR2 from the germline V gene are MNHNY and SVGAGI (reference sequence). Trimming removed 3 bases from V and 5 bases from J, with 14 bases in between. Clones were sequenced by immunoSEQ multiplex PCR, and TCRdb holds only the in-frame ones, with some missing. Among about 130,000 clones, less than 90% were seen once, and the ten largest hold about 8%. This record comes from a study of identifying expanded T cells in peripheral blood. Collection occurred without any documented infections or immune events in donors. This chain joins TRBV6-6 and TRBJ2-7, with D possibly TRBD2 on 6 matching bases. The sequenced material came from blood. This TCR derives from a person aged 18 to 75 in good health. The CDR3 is CASSYSGGANEQYF. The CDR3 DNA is TGTGCCAGCAGTTATTCCGGGGGAGCTAACGAGCAGTACTTC.